Included here is one T cell receptor (beta chain) sequence, with context. This sample was included in a study of blood T cell repertoires in COVID-19. Clones were read by immunoSEQ multiplex PCR, and TCRdb kept only the in-frame ones, dropping some. The sample has around 500,000 clones; approximately 85% are singletons. The sequencing input was peripheral blood. This clonotype was sampled from a human donor in a cohort sampled during active COVID-19.

CDR3 nucleotide sequence: TGTGCCAGCACGGGCGGATGGGAGGCGATGGTAAATGAGCAGTTCTTC. Translated, it gives CASTGGWEAMVNEQFF. This rearrangement joins TRBV28 to TRBJ2-1; tentatively, D is TRBD2 (6 bases). CDR1 is MDHEN, CDR2 SYDVKM, per germline. CDR3 length: 16 residues. With 7 bases removed from V and 7 bases from J, the gap between germline ends came to 23 bases.